This record covers a single T cell receptor (beta chain). This clone was picked up one time. Its antigen remains unidentified. Qualities for individual bases were not recorded, and no much larger clone is one base off. The CDR3 numbers 14 residues from cysteine through phenylalanine. Here the CDR3 DNA is all that survives: 42 bases in frame from base 1. Taken from the germline V gene, the CDR1 and CDR2 loops are KGHSH and LQKENI. V is shortened by 0 bases, J by 3 bases, and the region joining them spans 9 bases. Genomic DNA was isolated using the Qiagen DNeasy kit from unsorted PBMCs as well as from negatively selected CD4+ and CD8+ fractions. Using primers that anneal to V and J segments, immunoSEQ multiplex PCR amplified the TCR beta CDR3 regions. A synthetic immune receptor repertoire was used to minimize amplification bias, and remaining bias was computationally removed after sequencing. The source study handled its data this way. Repertoire diversity was quantified as the Shannon entropy index using custom Python scripts. The unsorted, CD4+ and CD8+ repertoires were each analyzed separately, with the exception of combined analyses, where CD4+ and CD8+ sequences were merged in silico. A clone was considered expanded if an increase in frequency of at least 2-fold after treatment relative to C1D1 was found, and a pseudocount of 0.5 was applied to clones undetected at baseline. Singleton clones were defined as clones with 0 or 1 copy at C1D1, and non-singleton clones were defined as clones with 2 or more copies. Clones expanded in unsorted samples were labelled as CD4+, CD8+ or unknown by matching protein sequences in sorted samples from the same patient. Wilcoxon tests on paired samples were used to test changes in diversity from C1D1 to C4D1. The table comes from immuneACCESS by way of TCRdb, which keeps in-frame sequences with V and J called. Part of the clones is missing from these tables; in studies checked, under half for an unresolved V gene and the rest for unknown reasons. V, J and clone size reflect that table, while D and trimming were determined from the DNA. For this sample there are over 20,000 clones; approximately 85% appear just once. The ten biggest clones cover roughly 13% of the sample.

This record belongs to a study of PD-1 blockade in classical Hodgkin lymphoma (dated by TCRdb to between 2020 and 2021). For context, the study as a whole: Nivolumab dosing was 3 mg/kg intravenously every 2 weeks, continuing until either disease progression or unacceptable toxicity. To define a peripheral blood immune signature of response to PD-1 blockade in classical Hodgkin lymphoma, the study combined TCR beta sequencing with CyTOF.

Here is what the overall study found, with its caveats: Trial patients achieving complete response had baseline diversity similar to newly diagnosed patients, whereas partial responders and progressors had significantly lower diversity. Baseline TCR diversity was reported as lower in newly diagnosed patients than in healthy donors, and lower still in relapsed/refractory patients. A significant rise by C4D1 was seen in CD4+ but not CD8+ TCR diversity (p=0.0027 vs p=0.16), with the rise being most apparent in complete responders (p=0.02). The study was restricted to a single clinical trial cohort, and the causes of repertoire differences, possibly disease activity or prior therapy, were left undefined. Lower diversity was observed in patients in whom nivolumab was started less than 1 year after ASCT, and these patients were excluded from later analyses so that confounding by immune reconstitution would be avoided.

The sample's time point label, in plain terms: cycle 4 day 1 (C4D1), after about 6 weeks of nivolumab. Every trial patient had relapsed following autologous stem cell transplantation, and prior brentuximab vedotin exposure was what differed among cohorts A, B and C. A total of more than 55 patients with relapsed/refractory classical Hodgkin lymphoma made up the trial cohort, and each patient's best overall response was complete response, partial response or progressive disease. Trial patients were treated with single-agent nivolumab in the multi-cohort phase II CheckMate 205 trial. An independent review committee assessed best overall response using the 2007 International Working Group response criteria. PBMCs from the trial were collected at three points: immediately before nivolumab initiation (C1D1), and during therapy at cycle 2 day 1 and cycle 4 day 1. After peripheral blood was drawn into 8 mL Vacutainer Cell Preparation Tubes, PBMCs were isolated by centrifugation and then cryopreserved.

The chain was built from TRBV18 and TRBJ2-7; a tentative D call is TRBD2 (6 bases match). This TCR was recovered from a human donor with classical Hodgkin lymphoma. The sample consisted of peripheral blood mononuclear cells (PBMCs), taken before the fourth cycle of nivolumab. CDR3 loop: CASSPPPGGYEQYF. The nucleotide sequence is given as TGTGCCAGCTCACCACCGCCCGGGGGCTACGAGCAGTACTTC. Where the CDR3 stops, the reference TRBV18 and TRBJ2-7 genes take over; the full variable domain is NAGVMQNPRHLVRRRGQEARLRCSPMKGHSHVYWYRQLPEEGLKFMVYLQKENIIDESGMPKERFSAEFPKEGPSILRIQQVVRGDSAAYFCASSPPPGGYEQYFGPGTRLTVT.